The 25 T cell receptor beta chains below were found in one sample sequenced in a study of T cells after yellow fever vaccination. TCRdb fed the 5' RACE reads into MiXCR, producing one record per CDR3 protein. The table shows 300,000 to 350,000 distinct CDR3 sequences, with 3% to 4.5% occurring only once. Sequenced material: PBMCs, taken 5 days after the yellow fever booster vaccination. These receptors all stem from a man aged 18 to 29 who received the YFV17D yellow fever vaccine.

This chain links TRBV27 with TRBJ1-6; TRBD1 might be the D (6 bases). Germline lookup yields CDR1 MNHEY and CDR2 SMNVEV (reference sequence). This CDR3 is 16 amino acids long. V was clipped by 11 bases and J by 8 bases, with 25 bases between them. The CDR3 loop is CAGSLAGVGQHSPLHF. CDR3 sequence (DNA): TGTGCCGGAAGTTTAGCAGGGGTGGGTCAGCATTCACCCCTCCACTTT.

The CDR3 loop reads CAAWDRRTDTQYF. The CDR3 DNA is TGTGCCGCATGGGACAGACGCACAGATACGCAGTATTTT. The rearrangement joins TRBV19 to TRBJ2-3; 7 nucleotides align to TRBD1. With V trimmed by 11 bases and J by 1 base, 6 bases remained unmatched. The length of the CDR3 is 13 residues. Germline-derived CDR1 and CDR2 are LNHDA and SQIVND (reference sequence).

The chain uses TRBV7-2 and TRBJ1-2, with a weak D call TRBD1 (5 bases). Trimming took off 3 bases at V and 0 bases at J, with 8 bases between the two ends. CDR3 length: 14 amino acids. Germline CDR1 SGHTA, CDR2 FQGNSA. The CDR3 sequence: CASSFGGANYGYTF. CDR3 sequence (DNA): TGTGCCAGCAGCTTTGGGGGGGCTAACTATGGCTACACCTTC.

The chain employs TRBV12-3 or TRBV12-4 and TRBJ2-7; D not resolved. V was clipped by 6 bases and J by 6 bases, with 21 bases between them. This CDR3 has 15 residues. The CDR3 region has the DNA TGTGCCAGCAGCCGATCTATATCTGGGGTGGGCGAGCAGTACTTC. Its protein product is CASSRSISGVGEQYF.

The V call is TRBV9, the J call TRBJ2-5, with TRBD2 matching 10 bases. This CDR3 region has 17 residues. CDR1 and CDR2 from the germline V gene are SGDLS and YYNGEE. Losses at the gene ends were 5 bases for V and 0 bases for J; bases not matched to a gene: 10. CDR3 residues: CASSRRGTSVNQETQYF. The CDR3 coding sequence is TGTGCCAGCAGTCGCCGCGGGACTAGCGTGAACCAAGAGACCCAGTACTTC. The full variable domain, rest sourced from reference TRBV9 and TRBJ2-5, is DSGVTQTPKHLITATGQRVTLRCSPRSGDLSVYWYQQSLDQGLQFLIQYYNGEERAKGNILERFSAQQFPDLHSELNLSSLELGDSALYFCASSRRGTSVNQETQYFGPGTRLLVL.

This clonotype was seen many times. The rearrangement links TRBV28 to TRBJ1-1; D ambiguous. The germline V gene encodes CDR1 MDHEN and CDR2 SYDVKM. The CDR3 is made up of 13 amino acids. Trimming took 6 bases from V and 7 from J, leaving 15 bases between them. The CDR3 nucleotides are TGTGCCAGCAGCTACCCGGGGTATGGTGAAGCTTTCTTT. It is translated as CASSYPGYGEAFF.

This clonotype was seen at least ten times. An end of the junction does not agree with germline; a read error may underlie this. The J gene is TRBJ1-5, the V gene TRBV12-3 or TRBV12-4, with 7 bases aligning to TRBD1. CDR3 size: 14 residues. The CDR3 bases are TGTGCCAGCAGTTTACGTCTCAAAGGACAGGCACCGATGTTT. This gives the protein CASSLRLKGQAPMF.

Comment on this clonotype: Germline and junction disagree at one end, which may indicate a read error. J is TRBJ2-2 and V is TRBV4-3; 7 bases agree with TRBD2. Germline V gene sequence: CDR1 LGHNA, CDR2 YSLEER. CDR3 length: 14 amino acids. The CDR3 DNA sequence: TGCGCCAGCAGCCAGCGGGGGAACACCGGGGAGCTGTCTTTT. Encoded protein: CASSQRGNTGELSF.

This clonotype was seen many times. The CDR3 loop reads CASRDPANTEAFF. Written as DNA, the CDR3 is TGCGCCAGCAGAGACCCAGCGAACACTGAAGCTTTCTTT. V usage is TRBV5-1 and J usage is TRBJ1-1, with no clear D. CDR3 length equals 13 residues. The germline V gene encodes CDR1 SGHRS and CDR2 YFSETQ. Deletions cut 5 bases from V and 1 base from J, with 9 bases between.

This clonotype was recorded at least ten times. CDR3 amino acids: CASSLYGGETQYF. DNA for the CDR3: TGTGCCAGCAGCTTGTACGGCGGAGAGACCCAGTACTTC. The chain joins TRBV5-4 to TRBJ2-5; D gene ambiguous. Germline lookup yields CDR1 SGHNT and CDR2 YYREEE (reference sequence). The length of the CDR3 is 13 residues. The V end was cut by 1 base, the J end by 4 bases, with 8 bases between.

This clonotype was seen many times. The chain combines TRBV14 with TRBJ2-7; the match to TRBD2 covers 7 bases. The CDR3 loop spans 14 amino acids. The V and J ends lost 6 bases and 2 bases, in that order; junction bases with no gene match: 7. Germline V gene sequence: CDR1 SGHDN, CDR2 FVKESK. Here the CDR3 reads CASSMGGNPYEQYF. In DNA, the CDR3 is TGTGCCAGCAGTATGGGGGGGAACCCCTACGAGCAGTACTTC.

This clonotype came up many times. The gene calls are TRBV5-1 and TRBJ1-5, with D uncertain. Trimming pared 0 bases from V and 0 bases from J, leaving 7 bases between. The CDR3 is 15 residues long. The germline V gene has CDR1 SGHRS and CDR2 YFSETQ. The CDR3 DNA reads as TGCGCCAGCAGCTTGGAAGGGAATAGCAATCAGCCCCAGCATTTT. This codes for CASSLEGNSNQPQHF.

In its sample, this clonotype was seen many times. V gene TRBV5-6 combines with J gene TRBJ2-5; perhaps TRBD1 as D (6 bases). This CDR3 is built from 14 residues. The germline V gene encodes CDR1 SGHDT and CDR2 YYEEEE. V shed 0 bases and J shed 1 base, with 7 bases lying between them. CDR3: CASSLDRAQETQYF. CDR3 sequence (DNA): TGTGCCAGCAGCTTGGACAGGGCCCAAGAGACCCAGTACTTC.

The rearrangement uses TRBV19 and TRBJ1-1, with a tentative D call TRBD1 (6 bases). Deletions cut 7 bases from V and 0 bases from J, with 12 bases between. Germline V gene data show CDR1 as LNHDA and CDR2 as SQIVND (reference sequence). The CDR3 has 14 amino acids. CDR3 nucleotide sequence: TGTGCCAGTATCGACAGGAGATTGAACACTGAAGCTTTCTTT. Amino acids: CASIDRRLNTEAFF.

The chain uses TRBV10-3 and TRBJ1-1; 8 bases are shared with TRBD1. Germline-derived CDR1 and CDR2 are ENHRY and SYGVKD. This CDR3 region has 15 residues. V trimming: 4 bases; J trimming: 4 bases; junction bases outside the gene matches: 8. CDR3 in amino acids: CAISADRESGTEAFF. In DNA, the CDR3 is TGTGCCATCAGTGCGGACAGGGAGTCGGGCACTGAAGCTTTCTTT.

V is TRBV7-2 and J is TRBJ1-5; possible D gene TRBD1, 5 bases. V lost 1 base and J lost 1, with 17 bases in between. The germline V gene encodes CDR1 SGHTA and CDR2 FQGNSA. The CDR3 is 18 amino acids. The CDR3 region has the DNA TGTGCCAGCAGCTTAGAGTTTTTGGGGGTGTGGAGCAATCAGCCCCAGCATTTT. Amino acid sequence: CASSLEFLGVWSNQPQHF.

In DNA form, the CDR3 reads TGTGCCAGCAGTTCTCCATGGGGTAATGAGCAGTTCTTC. Translated, it gives CASSSPWGNEQFF. V gene TRBV6-5 combines with J gene TRBJ2-1; D gene uncertain. The CDR3 loop spans 13 amino acids. Germline CDR1 and CDR2: MNHEY and SVGAGI. V was pared by 4 bases and J by 7 bases, with 11 bases between.

This clonotype was observed at least ten times. The chain is built from TRBV29-1 and TRBJ2-1; perhaps TRBD2 as D (8 bases). The CDR3 runs 15 residues. V dropped 6 bases and J dropped 2 bases, with 17 bases sitting between them. CDR1 is SQVTM and CDR2 is ANQGSEA in the germline V gene. The CDR3 DNA sequence: TGCAGCGTGCACGGGACAGCGGGAGCCTACAATGAGCAGTTCTTC. This gives the protein CSVHGTAGAYNEQFF.

CDR3: CAAGTSGRGEQFF. Here the CDR3 DNA reads TGTGCGGCGGGGACTAGCGGCCGGGGTGAGCAGTTCTTC. The V gene is TRBV24-1, the J gene TRBJ2-1; 11 bases fit TRBD2. The CDR3 length is 13 residues. In germline, CDR1 is KGHDR, CDR2 SFDVKD.

There are many counts of this clonotype. The V call is TRBV11-1, the J call TRBJ2-3, with D possibly matching TRBD1 (6 bases). Germline V gene lookup returns CDR1 SGHAT and CDR2 FQDESV (reference sequence). V shed 2 bases and J shed 2 bases, with 14 bases lying between them. The CDR3 loop spans 16 amino acids. The CDR3 nucleotides read TGTGCCAGCAGCTTAAATGACAGGCTAATCACAGATACGCAGTATTTT. Protein: CASSLNDRLITDTQYF.

The chain uses TRBV4-2 and TRBJ2-3, with a weak D call TRBD2 (5 bases). In germline, CDR1 is LGHNA, CDR2 YNFKEQ. The CDR3 consists of 16 residues. Trimming removed 0 bases from V and 0 bases from J, with 10 bases in between. CDR3 sequence: CASSQDGERSTDTQYF. CDR3 DNA sequence: TGTGCCAGCAGCCAAGACGGCGAGCGGAGCACAGATACGCAGTATTTT.

The chain recombines TRBV18 with TRBJ2-4, with 7 positions matching TRBD1. Unmatched junction bases numbered 4, after V lost 1 base and J lost 4 bases. Looked up from germline, CDR1 is KGHSH and CDR2 is LQKENI. This CDR3 is 15 amino acids long. This CDR3 is CASSPRDRVKNIQYF. CDR3 nucleotides: TGTGCCAGCTCACCACGCGACAGGGTGAAAAACATTCAGTACTTC.

The J gene is TRBJ1-6, the V gene TRBV19; D call uncertain. The V and J ends lost 5 bases and 6 bases respectively, with 17 bases between them. There are 16 residues in the CDR3. Germline loops: CDR1 LNHDA, CDR2 SQIVND (reference sequence). The CDR3 spells CASSRAVQAPNSPLHF. The CDR3 DNA sequence: TGTGCCAGTAGTCGAGCGGTGCAGGCTCCTAATTCACCCCTCCACTTT. Full variable domain (rest looked up from reference TRBV19 and TRBJ1-6): DGGITQSPKYLFRKEGQNVTLSCEQNLNHDAMYWYRQDPGQGLRLIYYSQIVNDFQKGDIAEGYSVSREKKESFPLTVTSAQKNPTAFYLCASSRAVQAPNSPLHFGNGTRLTVT.

The table lists this clonotype with many counts. CDR3 sequence reads: CASSTGELFF. The DNA for the CDR3 is TGTGCCAGCAGCACCGGGGAGCTGTTTTTT. The rearrangement uses TRBV6-1 and TRBJ2-2, with unresolved D. Trimming stripped 6 bases from V and 4 bases from J, with 0 bases between. The CDR3 is made up of 10 amino acids. CDR1 and CDR2 from the germline V gene are MNHNS and SASEGT.

In DNA, the CDR3 is TGTGCCAGCAGCTTAACGGTGGGGACTTTAGCGGGGGGCGTCAGTAGCACAGATACGCAGTATTTT. As protein: CASSLTVGTLAGGVSSTDTQYF. V and J are TRBV7-3 and TRBJ2-3; 10 positions agree with TRBD2. The CDR3 runs to 22 residues. Germline trimming cut 0 bases from V and 0 bases from J; bases unmatched to any gene: 18. Germline V lookup: CDR1 SGHTA, CDR2 FQGTGA.